Following are 32 T cell receptor beta chains from one sample sequenced in a study of blood T cell repertoires in COVID-19. Clones were read by immunoSEQ multiplex PCR, and TCRdb kept only the in-frame ones, dropping some. This sample has around 160,000 clones, with almost 85% found just once. The specimen was peripheral blood. These receptors were taken from a human donor with acute or convalescent COVID-19. The donor label of this sample is uncertain.

The chain recombines TRBV6-5 with TRBJ2-1; D might be TRBD1 (6 bases). The V end was cut by 2 bases, the J end by 7 bases, with 12 bases between. The CDR3 sequence is 14 residues long. Per the germline V gene, CDR1 is MNHEY and CDR2 is SVGAGI. The CDR3 DNA sequence: TGTGCCAGCAGTTACCTATCCCAGGGGAATGAGCAGTTCTTC. The encoded protein is CASSYLSQGNEQFF.

The chain carries TRBV7-6 and TRBJ1-1; D call uncertain. Deletions cut 3 bases from V and 6 bases from J, with 11 bases between. Germline lookup yields CDR1 SGHVS and CDR2 FNYEAQ. The length of the CDR3 is 13 residues. CDR3 sequence reads: CASSFRRASEAFF. As DNA, the CDR3 is TGTGCCAGCAGCTTTCGGAGGGCGTCTGAAGCTTTCTTT.

The V call is TRBV5-5, the J call TRBJ2-5; the D gene is possibly TRBD2 (5 bases). The CDR3 has 15 amino acids. The V gene's germline CDR1 is SGHKS and CDR2 YYEKEE (reference sequence). V was cut by 0 bases and J by 4 bases, with 13 bases left in between. CDR3 sequence (DNA): TGTGCCAGCAGCTTGGGACTATCCCCCCGAGAGACCCAGTACTTC. It yields the protein CASSLGLSPRETQYF.

This clone has only a few counts. The V and J genes are TRBV14 and TRBJ2-3; tentative D call: TRBD2 (6 bases). Germline V gene data show CDR1 as SGHDN and CDR2 as FVKESK. V was pared by 3 bases and J by 1 base, with 20 bases between. The CDR3 covers 18 residues. CDR3: CASSQERLPGLGTDTQYF. CDR3 bases: TGTGCCAGCAGCCAGGAGAGGTTACCGGGACTGGGCACAGATACGCAGTATTTT.

This chain joins TRBV11-2 and TRBJ2-3, with 9 bases that match TRBD1. Unmatched junction bases numbered 10, after V lost 3 bases and J lost 6 bases. Germline loops: CDR1 SGHAT, CDR2 FQNNGV. The CDR3 sequence is 16 residues long. The CDR3 region has the DNA TGTGCCAGCAGCTTGGGGGGGAGGACAGGGGTCGATACGCAGTATTTT. Its translation is CASSLGGRTGVDTQYF.

The V gene is TRBV11-2, the J gene TRBJ2-5, with 8 bases identical to TRBD1. CDR3 length equals 15 residues. V was clipped by 7 bases and J by 4 bases; unmatched bases: 11. Per the germline V gene, CDR1 is SGHAT and CDR2 is FQNNGV. The CDR3 loop is CASTIGQGLGETQYF. The CDR3 region has the DNA TGTGCCAGCACCATAGGACAGGGTCTGGGAGAGACCCAGTACTTC.

This clone was observed a single time. CDR3 DNA: TGTGCCAGTAAGGCGACAGGGGTTACCGGGGAGCTGTTTTTT. Translation gives CASKATGVTGELFF. This chain connects TRBV19 to TRBJ2-2; 8 bases agree with TRBD1. CDR3 length equals 14 residues. The germline V gene has CDR1 LNHDA and CDR2 SQIVND (reference sequence). The V and J ends lost 7 bases and 5 bases, in that order; junction bases with no gene match: 6.

This clone was seen more than once but under ten times. The gene calls are TRBV29-1 and TRBJ1-2; D may be TRBD1 (6 bases). V dropped 7 bases and J dropped 8 bases, with 14 bases sitting between them. The CDR3 loop spans 11 amino acids. Germline CDR1 is SQVTM and CDR2 is ANQGSEA. This CDR3 is CSESGQGGYTF. CDR3 nucleotide sequence: TGCAGCGAATCGGGGCAGGGGGGCTACACCTTC.

V and J are TRBV29-1 and TRBJ2-5, with unresolved D. The CDR3 sequence is 10 residues long. Per germline, CDR1 SQVTM and CDR2 ANQGSEA. V was pared by 6 bases and J by 4 bases, with 6 bases between. The DNA of the CDR3 is TGCAGCGTGGCCGTAGAGACCCAGTACTTC. Residues: CSVAVETQYF.

The V gene is TRBV11-2, the J gene TRBJ1-2; D unclear. The CDR3 has 14 amino acids. Trimming removed 3 bases at V and 7 bases at J, with 15 bases between. CDR1 and CDR2 (germline): SGHAT, FQNNGV. CDR3 region: CASSLGLGSSGYTF. In nucleotides, the CDR3 is TGTGCCAGCAGCTTGGGTCTTGGGTCTAGTGGCTACACCTTC.

A few counts support this clone. V usage is TRBV19 and J usage is TRBJ2-3; TRBD1 matches at 9 bases. The V segment lost 4 bases and the J segment 10 bases; nucleotides outside the gene matches: 9. There are 14 residues in the CDR3. Germline loops: CDR1 LNHDA, CDR2 SQIVND (reference sequence). The CDR3 protein is CASSKQGAERSQYF. The CDR3 DNA is TGTGCCAGTAGTAAACAGGGGGCGGAGAGGTCGCAGTATTTT.

The chain joins TRBV6-5 to TRBJ1-3; 9 bases align to TRBD1. The CDR3 has 14 amino acids. Germline assignment: CDR1 MNHEY and CDR2 SVGAGI. J gave up 5 bases and V 7 bases, and 6 bases lay outside the gene matches. CDR3 nucleotides: TGTGCCAGCAAGCAGGACAGGGGAAGAAACACCATATATTTT. This gives the protein CASKQDRGRNTIYF.

The chain carries TRBV5-1 and TRBJ1-2, with TRBD1 matching over 7 bases. The CDR3 contains 15 residues. V was clipped by 3 bases and J by 5 bases; unmatched bases: 10. Germline assignment: CDR1 SGHRS and CDR2 YFSETQ. CDR3 sequence: CASSSGTAYTYGYTF. DNA of the CDR3: TGCGCCAGCAGCTCCGGGACAGCGTATACTTATGGCTACACCTTC.

The chain carries TRBV6-6 and TRBJ1-6; weak D call: TRBD1 (5 bases). The CDR3 extends over 14 amino acids. The V end lost 1 base, the J end lost 7 bases, and 8 bases lay between the germline ends. CDR1 MNHNY and CDR2 SVGAGI come from the germline V gene (reference sequence). Written as DNA, the CDR3 is TGTGCCAGCAGTTACTTTGCAGGGAATTCACCCCTCCACTTT. This codes for CASSYFAGNSPLHF.

This clone has just a few counts. The chain combines TRBV19 with TRBJ2-1, with 9 bases that match TRBD2. Germline CDR1 reads LNHDA; CDR2 reads SQIVND (reference sequence). The CDR3 is made up of 13 amino acids. With V trimmed by 8 bases and J by 10 bases, 9 bases remained unmatched. The CDR3 is CASRGGGAREQFF. The CDR3 DNA follows: TGTGCCAGTCGCGGCGGGGGGGCTCGGGAGCAGTTCTTC. The full variable domain, its missing parts supplied by reference TRBV19 and TRBJ2-1, is DGGITQSPKYLFRKEGQNVTLSCEQNLNHDAMYWYRQDPGQGLRLIYYSQIVNDFQKGDIAEGYSVSREKKESFPLTVTSAQKNPTAFYLCASRGGGAREQFFGPGTRLTVL.

V gene TRBV7-8 combines with J gene TRBJ2-7; TRBD2 matches 14 bases. Losses at the gene ends were 1 base for V and 9 bases for J; bases not matched to a gene: 5. Germline V CDR1 and CDR2: SGHVS, FQNEAQ. The CDR3 has 15 residues. The CDR3 reads CASSLDETSGGVQYF. The CDR3 DNA reads as TGTGCCAGCAGCTTAGATGAGACTAGCGGGGGGGTGCAGTACTTC. Based on the CDR3 plus reference TRBV7-8 and TRBJ2-7, the full variable domain is GAGVSQSPRYKVAKRGQDVALRCDPISGHVSLFWYQQALGQGPEFLTYFQNEAQLDKSGLPSDRFFAERPEGSVSTLKIQRTQQEDSAVYLCASSLDETSGGVQYFGPGTRLTVT.

The chain links TRBV5-4 to TRBJ1-2; possible D gene TRBD1, 6 bases. CDR1 is SGHNT and CDR2 is YYREEE in the germline V gene (reference sequence). CDR3 length equals 15 residues. V shed 2 bases and J shed 3 bases, with 14 bases lying between them. DNA of the CDR3: TGTGCCAGCAGCTTCCCTGGCGGGGGGCACTATGGCTACACCTTC. This encodes CASSFPGGGHYGYTF.

The rearrangement links TRBV30 to TRBJ1-2, with TRBD1 as a possible D gene (5 bases). The CDR3 sequence is 12 residues long. The V and J ends lost 3 bases and 5 bases respectively, with 10 bases between them. Germline loops: CDR1 GTSNPN, CDR2 SVGIG (reference sequence). The chain's CDR3 is CAWSGRDYGYTF. As DNA, the CDR3 is TGTGCCTGGAGCGGCAGGGATTATGGCTACACCTTC.

The gene calls are TRBV11-2 and TRBJ1-2; TRBD1 is a possible D gene (6 bases). The CDR3 has 15 residues. V lost 5 bases to trimming and J lost 4 bases, with 17 bases between them. Germline V gene lookup returns CDR1 SGHAT and CDR2 FQNNGV. CDR3 nucleotide sequence: TGTGCCAGCAGCCTCTCGGGGATGGGGGCCTATGGCTACACCTTC. Translated, it gives CASSLSGMGAYGYTF.

This rearrangement joins TRBV11-2 to TRBJ1-6; D gene uncertain. The CDR3 contains 12 residues. Trimming took 2 bases from V and 7 from J, leaving 3 bases between them. The germline CDR1 and CDR2 sequences are SGHAT and FQNNGV. The CDR3 loop is CASSLSNSPLHF. CDR3 bases: TGTGCCAGCAGCTTATCAAATTCACCCCTCCACTTT.

The gene calls are TRBV5-1 and TRBJ2-3; 7 bases align to TRBD2. The CDR3 consists of 15 residues. The ends lost 0 bases at V and 6 bases at J; junction bases unmatched: 7. Germline lookup yields CDR1 SGHRS and CDR2 YFSETQ. The CDR3 spells CASSLAPGSGDTQYF. As DNA, the CDR3 is TGCGCCAGCAGCTTGGCCCCGGGTAGCGGGGATACGCAGTATTTT.

The table lists this clone with a count of one. The rearrangement links TRBV5-1 to TRBJ1-5, with D unclear. The CDR3 length is 15 residues. The ends were cut back, 1 base at V and 4 bases at J, with 12 bases in the middle. Germline V lookup: CDR1 SGHRS, CDR2 YFSETQ. CDR3 bases: TGCGCCAGCAGCTTGAAGGGAGAACGAAATCAGCCCCAGCATTTT. Its translation: CASSLKGERNQPQHF. The full variable domain, its missing parts supplied by reference TRBV5-1 and TRBJ1-5, is KAGVTQTPRYLIKTRGQQVTLSCSPISGHRSVSWYQQTPGQGLQFLFEYFSETQRNKGNFPGRFSGRQFSNSRSEMNVSTLELGDSALYLCASSLKGERNQPQHFGDGTRLSIL.

This clone was observed a few times. The V call is TRBV7-2, the J call TRBJ2-7; possible D gene TRBD2, 6 bases. Germline V gives CDR1 SGHTA, CDR2 FQGNSA. This CDR3 region has 15 residues. The V and J ends lost 0 bases and 2 bases respectively, with 11 bases between them. CDR3 in amino acids: CASSLASGGTYEQYF. CDR3 nucleotide sequence: TGTGCCAGCAGCTTAGCATCCGGGGGTACCTACGAGCAGTACTTC.

The chain's CDR3 is CASRGKPGNTIYF. CDR3 DNA sequence: TGTGCCAGCCGGGGGAAACCGGGAAACACCATATATTTT. This sequence joins TRBV6-5 and TRBJ1-3; D is possibly TRBD1 (5 bases). V was clipped by 8 bases and J by 4 bases, with 12 bases between them. Germline CDR1 is MNHEY and CDR2 is SVGAGI. The CDR3 contains 13 residues.

The rearrangement joins TRBV4-2 to TRBJ1-2; the match to TRBD1 covers 7 bases. The CDR3 consists of 15 residues. In germline, CDR1 is LGHNA, CDR2 YNFKEQ. J was trimmed by 2 bases and V by 1 base; bases with no gene match: 4. CDR3 sequence (DNA): TGTGCCAGCAGCCAAGCAACGGGACAGAACTATGGCTACACCTTC. Translated: CASSQATGQNYGYTF.

The gene calls are TRBV7-8 and TRBJ1-1; D is unresolved. The germline V gene encodes CDR1 SGHVS and CDR2 FQNEAQ. The CDR3 runs to 14 residues. V was shortened by 1 base and J by 1 base, with 7 bases between the two germline ends. Here the CDR3 reads CASSLGGWNTEAFF. CDR3 DNA sequence: TGTGCCAGCAGCTTAGGAGGTTGGAACACTGAAGCTTTCTTT.

The V gene is TRBV6-5, the J gene TRBJ2-7, with 8 nucleotides matching TRBD1. Trimming removed 5 bases from V and 4 bases from J; junction bases left unmatched: 4. Germline V gene data show CDR1 as MNHEY and CDR2 as SVGAGI. The CDR3 is 13 amino acids. The CDR3 DNA is TGTGCCAGCAGTCCAGGGGGCGGGTACGAGCAGTACTTC. This codes for CASSPGGGYEQYF.

V usage is TRBV5-1 and J usage is TRBJ1-3; no firm D call. V lost 0 bases, J lost 0 bases, and 7 bases lay in between. Germline V gives CDR1 SGHRS, CDR2 YFSETQ. This CDR3 spans 15 amino acids. The CDR3 sequence is CASSLETSSGNTIYF. As DNA, the CDR3 is TGCGCCAGCAGCTTGGAAACGAGCTCTGGAAACACCATATATTTT.

The rearrangement links TRBV18 to TRBJ2-4, with 7 bases identical to TRBD1. Per the germline V gene, CDR1 is KGHSH and CDR2 is LQKENI. CDR3 length equals 15 residues. V lost 3 bases, J lost 8 bases, and 10 bases stayed unmatched. CDR3 DNA: TGTGCCAGCTCACCGGAGTACAGGGGCCGGGACATTCAGTACTTC. Its protein product is CASSPEYRGRDIQYF.

The chain is built from TRBV5-6 and TRBJ2-1, with 9 bases that match TRBD2. The V gene end was trimmed by 3 bases and the J gene end by 6 bases; junction bases not matched to a gene: 7. The CDR3 consists of 15 residues. The V gene's germline CDR1 is SGHDT and CDR2 YYEEEE. CDR3 amino acids: CASSSLAGTGNEQFF. CDR3 nucleotide sequence: TGTGCCAGCAGCTCCCTAGCGGGGACCGGCAATGAGCAGTTCTTC.

This clone was seen a handful of times. The chain uses TRBV18 and TRBJ2-3; 9 nucleotides match TRBD1. V lost 0 bases to trimming and J lost 3 bases; unmatched junction nucleotides: 4. Germline V gene sequence: CDR1 KGHSH, CDR2 LQKENI. CDR3 length: 16 residues. In nucleotides, the CDR3 is TGTGCCAGCTCACCACCGCGAGGACAGGGGACAGATACGCAGTATTTT. Its protein product is CASSPPRGQGTDTQYF.

This chain connects TRBV29-1 to TRBJ2-1; D possibly corresponds to TRBD2 (5 bases). Germline V gives CDR1 SQVTM, CDR2 ANQGSEA. V lost 1 base to trimming and J lost 6 bases, with 13 bases between them. This CDR3 spans 14 amino acids. In nucleotides, the CDR3 is TGCAGCGTTGAAGCCGGAGCGGTCCTCAATGAGCAGTTCTTC. Amino acid sequence: CSVEAGAVLNEQFF.